This T cell receptor beta chain came from a study of blood T cells in healthy people across ages. Study conclusions and caveats: Donors of long life had a larger count of naive CD4+ cells and greater diversity than aged donors. Donor CMV infection status was unknown, possibly confounding age-related changes in expanded clonotypes.

Per the germline V gene, CDR1 is MNHEY and CDR2 is SVGAGI. CDR3 length: 13 amino acids. The V end was cut by 5 bases, the J end by 9 bases, with 14 bases between. Concerning this clonotype: Its matching antigen is unknown.

Alongside a J-beta primer mix, a sample-barcoded 5' primer served in a second PCR lasting 7 to 11 cycles. Using its own MiXCR run on the 5' RACE reads, TCRdb lists one record per CDR3 protein. The sample has about 1.4 million distinct CDR3 sequences; approximately 59% are singletons. There were healthy Caucasian individuals from Russia, aged roughly 6 to 90, serving as donors. Drawing of peripheral blood yielded roughly 10 milliliters from each donor. The sequence was obtained from a man aged 18 to 29 in good health. The rearrangement joins TRBV6-5 to TRBJ2-1; tentative D call: TRBD1 (6 bases). The source material was blood. The CDR3 loop reads CASSDFSGVEQFF. In DNA, the CDR3 is TGTGCCAGCAGTGACTTCTCAGGGGTTGAGCAGTTCTTC.